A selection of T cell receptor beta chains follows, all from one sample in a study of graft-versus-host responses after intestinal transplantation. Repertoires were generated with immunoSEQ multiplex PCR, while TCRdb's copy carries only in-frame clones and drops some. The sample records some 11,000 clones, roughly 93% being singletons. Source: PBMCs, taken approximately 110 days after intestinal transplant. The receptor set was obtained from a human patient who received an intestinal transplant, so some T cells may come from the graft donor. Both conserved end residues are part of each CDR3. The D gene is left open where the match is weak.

CDR3nt: TGTGCCAGCAGTGAACGTATACTAGCGGGAGTAGCCCCTCCCTACAATGAGCAGTTCTTC; CDR3aa: CASSERILAGVAPPYNEQFF; j_gene: TRBJ2-1; d_gene: TRBD2; v_gene: TRBV6-4
CDR3nt: TGTGCCAGCAGCGTAGCGAACGGGAGAGGAACAGATACGCAGTATTTT; CDR3aa: CASSVANGRGTDTQYF; j_gene: TRBJ2-3; d_gene: NA; v_gene: TRBV9
CDR3nt: TGTGCCAGCTCGGACGGCAGCGGGAGGTGTTCCTCAGATACGCAGTATTTT; CDR3aa: CASSDGSGRCSSDTQYF; j_gene: TRBJ2-3; d_gene: TRBD2; v_gene: TRBV27
CDR3nt: TGCGCCAGCAGAGCGGGACTAGCGGGTGTTTTCTACGAGCAGTACTTC; CDR3aa: CASRAGLAGVFYEQYF; j_gene: TRBJ2-7; d_gene: TRBD2; v_gene: TRBV10-2
CDR3nt: TGTGCCAGCAGCTTGCAGGGGAGCACTGAAGCTTTCTTT; CDR3aa: CASSLQGSTEAFF; j_gene: TRBJ1-1; d_gene: NA; v_gene: TRBV5-6
CDR3nt: TGTGCCAGCAGCTTACTTAGCGGGAGCTCTTCGTACAATGAGCAGTTCTTC; CDR3aa: CASSLLSGSSSYNEQFF; j_gene: TRBJ2-1; d_gene: TRBD2; v_gene: TRBV7-6
CDR3nt: TGTGCCAGCAGTTTACGGGGGGCCTACGAGCAGTACTTC; CDR3aa: CASSLRGAYEQYF; j_gene: TRBJ2-7; d_gene: TRBD2; v_gene: TRBV27
CDR3nt: TGTGCCAGCCTCCCGGGGGCCAACACCGGGGAGCTGTTTTTT; CDR3aa: CASLPGANTGELFF; j_gene: TRBJ2-2; d_gene: NA; v_gene: TRBV27
CDR3nt: TGTGCCAGCAGTTTGCATGGGACAGGGAGGCACGAGCAGTACTTC; CDR3aa: CASSLHGTGRHEQYF; j_gene: TRBJ2-7; d_gene: TRBD1; v_gene: TRBV28
CDR3nt: TGTGCCAGCAGCTTGGCTACTAGCGGGCCCCCGTCCTACGAGCAGTACTTC; CDR3aa: CASSLATSGPPSYEQYF; j_gene: TRBJ2-7; d_gene: TRBD2; v_gene: TRBV5-6
CDR3nt: TGTGCCAGCAGTTACTCTTGGAGGGCCGCTAATGAAAAACTGTTTTTT; CDR3aa: CASSYSWRAANEKLFF; j_gene: TRBJ1-4; d_gene: NA; v_gene: TRBV6-5
CDR3nt: TGTGCCAGCAGCCAATGGACAGCTAACTATGGCTACACCTTC; CDR3aa: CASSQWTANYGYTF; j_gene: TRBJ1-2; d_gene: NA; v_gene: TRBV5-4
CDR3nt: TGTGCCAGCAGCTTAGCTCAAATAGCGGGAGATTCCTACGAGCAGTACTTC; CDR3aa: CASSLAQIAGDSYEQYF; j_gene: TRBJ2-7; d_gene: TRBD2; v_gene: TRBV7-9
CDR3nt: TGTGCCAGCTCACCCGTGACCGATACTGAAGCTTTCTTT; CDR3aa: CASSPVTDTEAFF; j_gene: TRBJ1-1; d_gene: NA; v_gene: TRBV18